This T cell receptor (beta chain) was observed in a study of CD8 T cells in ankylosing spondylitis. Regarding this clonotype: The antigen remains unidentified.

Trimming removed 3 bases from V and 0 bases from J, with 6 bases in between. The germline CDR1 and CDR2 sequences are DFQATT and SNEGSKA (reference sequence). The CDR3 extends over 14 amino acids. TCRdb fed the 5' RACE reads into MiXCR, producing one record per CDR3 protein. The table includes 700,000 to 850,000 distinct CDR3 sequences, over 9.5% detected once. Study-wide findings and caveats: Characteristic, it appeared, of ankylosing spondylitis blood was a TCR beta motif of about eight highly homologous variants.

This clonotype was obtained from a male donor with ankylosing spondylitis. Sequencing was done on a sample of blood, either unsorted or a sorted T cell fraction (not recorded which). The chain is built from TRBV20-1 and TRBJ2-6; D gene ambiguous. CDR3 in amino acids: CSARMASGANVLTF. CDR3 bases: TGCAGTGCTAGGATGGCCTCTGGGGCCAACGTCCTGACTTTC.